This T cell receptor beta chain appears in the sequencing data of a study of blood T cell repertoires in COVID-19. Study details: The analysed material was cDNA or gDNA that came from T cells, B-cell-depleted T cells, or PBMCs.

V lost 5 bases to trimming and J lost 8 bases, with 15 bases between them. This CDR3 comprises 13 residues. Germline V gives CDR1 SEHNR, CDR2 FQNEAQ (reference sequence). Clones were read by immunoSEQ multiplex PCR, and TCRdb kept only the in-frame ones, dropping some. Of hundreds of thousands of clones in the sample, 86% were seen once. Adults between roughly 18 and 100 years of age took part from 24 US areas. This receptor was taken from a woman aged 45-65 years in a cohort exposed to, infected with or recovered from COVID-19 (not recorded which). This sequence joins TRBV7-9 and TRBJ1-2; weak D call: TRBD1 (6 bases). Material: PBMCs or T cells enriched from blood (not recorded which). DNA of the CDR3: TGTGCCAGCAGCCGCCCCCAGGGGTCAGGCTACACCTTC. This codes for CASSRPQGSGYTF.